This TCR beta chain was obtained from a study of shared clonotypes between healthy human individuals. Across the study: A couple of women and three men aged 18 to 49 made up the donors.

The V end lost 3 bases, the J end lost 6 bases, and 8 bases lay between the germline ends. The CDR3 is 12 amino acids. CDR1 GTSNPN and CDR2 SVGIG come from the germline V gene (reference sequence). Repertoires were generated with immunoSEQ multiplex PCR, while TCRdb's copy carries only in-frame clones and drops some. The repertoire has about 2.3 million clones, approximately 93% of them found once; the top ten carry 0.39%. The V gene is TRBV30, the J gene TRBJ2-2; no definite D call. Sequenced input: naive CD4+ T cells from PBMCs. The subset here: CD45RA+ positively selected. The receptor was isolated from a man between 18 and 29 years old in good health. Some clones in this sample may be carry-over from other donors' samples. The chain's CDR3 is CAWSPTSGELFF. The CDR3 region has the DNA TGTGCCTGGAGCCCCACTTCCGGGGAGCTGTTTTTT.